This entry lists 3 T cell receptor beta chains sequenced from one sample in a study of molecular identifiers for immune sequencing clone quantification. Each CDR3 protein is one row after TCRdb ran MiXCR on the PCR reads. The data show approximately 590,000 distinct CDR3 sequences, roughly 23% seen once. Sequenced sample: naive CD8+ T cells from blood, with Jurkat cell RNA spiked in. Subset reported: FACS-sorted CD8+CD4-CCR7+CD45RA+ naive T cells. Every receptor here comes from a human donor in good health. Some libraries in this study had Jurkat cell RNA spiked in.

V gene TRBV7-3 combines with J gene TRBJ1-5; D ambiguous. Germline V CDR1 and CDR2: SGHTA, FQGTGA. This CDR3 region has 14 residues. With 6 bases removed from V and 4 bases from J, the gap between germline ends came to 13 bases. CDR3 coding DNA: TGTGCCAGCAGTGGGGAACAGACAAATCAGCCCCAGCATTTT. Translation: CASSGEQTNQPQHF.

This clonotype was picked up one time. No conserved phenylalanine or tryptophan ends this CDR3, so it is likely a read error. This chain links TRBV10-3 with TRBJ2-7, with D uncertain. The CDR3 length is 11 residues. Per the germline V gene, CDR1 is ENHRY and CDR2 is SYGVKD. The CDR3 here is CAISGAYEQYL. The CDR3 DNA reads as TGTGCGATCAGTGGCGCTTACGAGCAGTACCTC.

Only a few counts were recorded for this clonotype. This chain joins TRBV18 and TRBJ1-5; D gene unclear. Germline CDR1 reads KGHSH; CDR2 reads LQKENI. The V and J ends lost 6 bases and 0 bases respectively, with 9 bases between them. The CDR3 loop spans 14 amino acids. The CDR3 sequence: CASSVANSNQPQHF. As DNA, the CDR3 is TGTGCCAGCTCTGTCGCAAATAGCAATCAGCCCCAGCATTTT.